The entry that follows covers one T cell receptor beta chain sequence. The antigen is undetermined. This sample was taken from a study of blood T cells in healthy people across ages. Overall study results and limits: Unsorted PBMC material precluded a definitive naive versus antigen-experienced comparison. Long-lived and aged donors differed, with more naive CD4+ cells and higher diversity in the long-lived.

The CDR3 consists of 14 residues. Trimming cost V 2 bases and J 0 bases, with 8 bases left between them. The germline CDR1 and CDR2 sequences are MNHEY and SVGEGT. At least 6.5 million PBMCs were isolated per sample. A second PCR of 7 to 11 cycles used a sample-barcoded 5' primer and a J-beta primer mix. One entry per CDR3 protein, called by TCRdb with MiXCR from the 5' RACE reads. This table holds hundreds of thousands of distinct CDR3 sequences, over 40% found once. Sequenced input: blood. The rearrangement joins TRBV6-2 or TRBV6-3 to TRBJ2-7; no clear D gene. This receptor was obtained from a man older than 75 in good health. DNA of the CDR3: TGTGCCAGCAGTTACGATGAGCCCTCCTACGAGCAGTACTTC. Translating gives CASSYDEPSYEQYF.